This entry lists 29 T cell receptor beta chains sequenced from one sample in a study of identifying expanded T cells in peripheral blood. The data were produced by immunoSEQ multiplex PCR, yet TCRdb's version contains in-frame clones alone and is incomplete. The sample holds about 100,000 clones, approximately 88% seen once. Sequenced: blood. The source of these receptors is a person aged 18 to 75 in good health.

The chain combines TRBV5-3 with TRBJ1-2; no firm D call. TRBV5-3 is flagged as an ORF with uncertain function. The CDR3 sequence is 10 residues long. Trimming cost V 9 bases and J 8 bases, with 11 bases left between them. The CDR3 protein is CAKNRHGYTF. The CDR3 region has the DNA TGTGCCAAAAACCGTCACGGCTACACCTTC.

The gene calls are TRBV27 and TRBJ1-1, with TRBD1 matching over 7 bases. Trimming took 4 bases from V and 8 from J; bases not matched to a gene: 7. Germline V CDR1 and CDR2: MNHEY, SMNVEV (reference sequence). This CDR3 has 13 amino acids. CDR3 protein: CASSYTRDREAFF. The CDR3, as DNA: TGTGCCAGCAGTTATACACGGGACAGAGAAGCTTTCTTT.

The V and J genes are TRBV27 and TRBJ1-5; D not certain. Germline loops: CDR1 MNHEY, CDR2 SMNVEV (reference sequence). The CDR3 loop spans 13 amino acids. Trimming left V 6 bases short and J 0 bases short, with 6 bases between. CDR3 protein: CASRLYSNQPQHF. CDR3 bases: TGTGCCAGCAGGCTGTATAGCAATCAGCCCCAGCATTTT.

V and J are TRBV5-1 and TRBJ1-2; D call uncertain. Trimming pared 4 bases from V and 3 bases from J, leaving 16 bases between. Germline lookup yields CDR1 SGHRS and CDR2 YFSETQ. The CDR3 is 15 residues long. The chain's CDR3 is CASSARLGRDYGYTF. The DNA of the CDR3 is TGCGCCAGCAGCGCTCGACTTGGTAGGGACTATGGCTACACCTTC. Full variable domain (remainder filled in from reference TRBV5-1 and TRBJ1-2): KAGVTQTPRYLIKTRGQQVTLSCSPISGHRSVSWYQQTPGQGLQFLFEYFSETQRNKGNFPGRFSGRQFSNSRSEMNVSTLELGDSALYLCASSARLGRDYGYTFGSGTRLTVV.

The genes are TRBV5-6 and TRBJ1-1; D possibly corresponds to TRBD1 (6 bases). Looked up from germline, CDR1 is SGHDT and CDR2 is YYEEEE. V lost 4 bases and J 3 bases, leaving 10 bases between the germline ends. This CDR3 spans 13 amino acids. CDR3 nucleotide sequence: TGTGCCAGCAGCCTCGGGGGCCACACTGAAGCTTTCTTT. This gives the protein CASSLGGHTEAFF.

The rearrangement joins TRBV28 to TRBJ2-1; TRBD2 matches at 10 bases. V lost 6 bases, J lost 5 bases, and 10 bases stayed unmatched. Germline lookup yields CDR1 MDHEN and CDR2 SYDVKM. The CDR3 runs 16 residues. CDR3 in DNA: TGTGCCAGCAGCTCCACTAGCGGGACCCTCAACAATGAGCAGTTCTTC. It codes for CASSSTSGTLNNEQFF.

The J gene is TRBJ2-2, the V gene TRBV7-9, with D unclear. Germline assignment: CDR1 SEHNR and CDR2 FQNEAQ (reference sequence). The length of the CDR3 is 15 residues. The V end was cut by 4 bases, the J end by 1 base, with 10 bases between. This CDR3 is CASSSSRENTGELFF. Written as DNA, the CDR3 is TGTGCCAGCAGCTCGTCTCGAGAGAACACCGGGGAGCTGTTTTTT.

Comment on this clone: Distinct nucleotide sequences in the sample also encode this CDR3. The V call is TRBV4-1, the J call TRBJ2-7, with a weak D call TRBD1 (6 bases). Germline lookup yields CDR1 MGHRA and CDR2 YSYEKL. Deletions cut 3 bases from V and 4 bases from J, with 13 bases between. The CDR3 spans 14 residues. In DNA form, the CDR3 reads TGCGCCAGCAGCCAGCCCGACAGGTTATACGAGCAGTACTTC. Translation: CASSQPDRLYEQYF.

This clone was observed a few times. The V and J genes are TRBV7-9 and TRBJ1-5; 7 bases map to TRBD1. The trim removed 2 bases at V and 3 bases at J, leaving 4 bases unmatched. Germline CDR1 SEHNR, CDR2 FQNEAQ (reference sequence). This CDR3 has 15 amino acids. This chain's CDR3 is CASSLSTGINQPQHF. CDR3 DNA sequence: TGTGCCAGCAGCTTATCGACAGGGATCAATCAGCCCCAGCATTTT.

The V gene is TRBV7-6, the J gene TRBJ1-1; no clear D gene. Trimming removed 0 bases at V and 5 bases at J, with 10 bases between. CDR1 and CDR2 from the germline V gene are SGHVS and FNYEAQ. This CDR3 has 14 residues. Here the CDR3 DNA reads TGTGCCAGCAGCTTAGCTGGGGTGAGGACTGAAGCTTTCTTT. Its translation is CASSLAGVRTEAFF.

This clone was picked up a small number of times. The chain employs TRBV2 and TRBJ1-1; D perhaps matches TRBD1 (6 bases). CDR1 and CDR2 from the germline V gene are SNHLY and FYNNEI. V gave up 7 bases and J gave up 1 base, with 13 bases separating them. The CDR3 contains 14 residues. The CDR3 DNA is TGTGCCAGCAACCGGAGGGGGGCGAACACTGAAGCTTTCTTT. Protein: CASNRRGANTEAFF.

The CDR3 sequence is CASSVGPGPPHNEQFF. The CDR3, as DNA: TGTGCCAGCAGCGTTGGCCCGGGACCACCCCACAATGAGCAGTTCTTC. The chain uses TRBV9 and TRBJ2-1; D may be TRBD1 or TRBD2 (5 bases each). The V end lost 2 bases, the J end lost 5 bases, and 17 bases lay between the germline ends. This CDR3 comprises 16 residues. Looked up from germline, CDR1 is SGDLS and CDR2 is YYNGEE.

The chain uses TRBV18 and TRBJ1-4, with D possibly matching TRBD1 (6 bases). Trimming cost V 3 bases and J 8 bases, with 16 bases left between them. The CDR3 contains 15 residues. Looked up from germline, CDR1 is KGHSH and CDR2 is LQKENI. DNA for the CDR3: TGTGCCAGCTCACCGTACCGTGGGGGCTCGGAAAAACTGTTTTTT. Translating gives CASSPYRGGSEKLFF. Variable domain in full (rest from reference TRBV18 and TRBJ1-4): NAGVMQNPRHLVRRRGQEARLRCSPMKGHSHVYWYRQLPEEGLKFMVYLQKENIIDESGMPKERFSAEFPKEGPSILRIQQVVRGDSAAYFCASSPYRGGSEKLFFGSGTQLSVL.

This chain links TRBV6-1 with TRBJ2-7; D might be TRBD1 (7 bases). CDR3 size: 15 residues. The germline V and J ends were trimmed by 5 bases and 3 bases, with 17 bases remaining between them. Germline V gene data show CDR1 as MNHNS and CDR2 as SASEGT. The CDR3 region is CASSPGGTALYEQYF. CDR3 coding DNA: TGTGCCAGCAGTCCCGGAGGGACAGCTCTCTACGAGCAGTACTTC.

V and J are TRBV5-4 and TRBJ2-6; D might be TRBD1 (6 bases). The CDR3 covers 17 residues. Germline V gives CDR1 SGHNT, CDR2 YYREEE (reference sequence). The ends were cut back, 0 bases at V and 0 bases at J, with 10 bases in the middle. CDR3 in DNA: TGTGCCAGCAGCTTGGGACAGGTTTACTCTGGGGCCAACGTCCTGACTTTC. Protein product: CASSLGQVYSGANVLTF.

This clone is a singleton in its sample. The chain carries TRBV7-2 and TRBJ1-3; 7 bases are shared with TRBD1. CDR1 and CDR2 (germline): SGHTA, FQGNSA. Trimming cost V 1 base and J 1 base; bases outside gene matches: 7. The CDR3 covers 17 residues. The CDR3 is CASSLGGQSSSGNTIYF. The CDR3 DNA sequence: TGTGCCAGCAGCTTAGGGGGACAGTCCTCTTCTGGAAACACCATATATTTT.

This rearrangement joins TRBV30 to TRBJ1-1; D is perhaps TRBD1 (5 bases). The germline V gene encodes CDR1 GTSNPN and CDR2 SVGIG (reference sequence). Deletions cut 5 bases from V and 1 base from J, with 20 bases between. CDR3 length equals 16 residues. The CDR3 is CAWGAVGVRTNTEAFF. The CDR3 DNA follows: TGTGCCTGGGGGGCGGTAGGGGTACGGACGAACACTGAAGCTTTCTTT.

CDR3 nucleotide sequence: TGCAGCGTTGATCGAGCGGATCCCTACAATGAGCAGTTCTTC. Protein: CSVDRADPYNEQFF. The chain couples TRBV29-1 to TRBJ2-1, with D possibly being TRBD2 (5 bases). CDR3 length: 14 residues. Per the germline V gene, CDR1 is SQVTM and CDR2 is ANQGSEA. The V end lost 3 bases, the J end lost 2 bases, and 11 bases lay between the germline ends.

This clone occurred a few times. The chain combines TRBV27 with TRBJ2-7; D unclear. The germline V and J ends were trimmed by 3 bases and 2 bases, with 14 bases remaining between them. The CDR3 consists of 15 residues. The germline gives CDR1 MNHEY, CDR2 SMNVEV (reference sequence). The CDR3 bases are TGTGCCAGCAGTTTCGTTCGGGCCGAAACCTACGAGCAGTACTTC. Amino acid sequence: CASSFVRAETYEQYF.

CDR3 DNA sequence: TGCGCCAGCAGCCCCTGGGACAGACTTGAAGCTTTCTTT. This encodes CASSPWDRLEAFF. The gene calls are TRBV5-1 and TRBJ1-1; 7 bases agree with TRBD1. From germline, CDR1 is SGHRS and CDR2 YFSETQ. The CDR3 contains 13 residues. V was clipped by 4 bases and J by 7 bases; unmatched bases: 7.

V and J are TRBV11-3 and TRBJ2-7; D is ambiguous. Trimming left V 3 bases short and J 0 bases short, with 6 bases between. The CDR3 is 13 residues long. The germline V gene encodes CDR1 SGHNT and CDR2 YENEEA. DNA for the CDR3: TGTGCCAGCAGCTTCGCAAGCTCCTACGAGCAGTACTTC. It translates to CASSFASSYEQYF.

The chain has TRBV14 and TRBJ1-2; D perhaps matches TRBD1 (5 bases). Deletions cut 3 bases from V and 4 bases from J, with 15 bases between. This CDR3 is 15 amino acids long. CDR1 and CDR2 (germline): SGHDN, FVKESK. The chain's CDR3 is CASSHDAGFTYGYTF. Written as DNA, the CDR3 is TGTGCCAGCAGCCATGATGCAGGGTTTACCTATGGCTACACCTTC.

The CDR3 here is CSARSKNIQYF. Written as DNA, the CDR3 is TGCAGTGCTAGATCCAAAAACATTCAGTACTTC. V and J are TRBV20-1 and TRBJ2-4; D gene ambiguous. Trimming stripped 2 bases from V and 2 bases from J, with 1 base between. The CDR3 is 11 residues long. Germline CDR1 is DFQATT and CDR2 is SNEGSKA (reference sequence).

This chain connects TRBV25-1 to TRBJ1-3; D unresolved. Germline CDR1 MGHDK, CDR2 SYGVNS. The CDR3 is 15 amino acids. Trimming shortened V by 1 base and J by 0 bases, and 7 bases separated the two germline ends. The CDR3, as DNA: TGTGCCAGCAGTGAATCTGGCTTCTCTGGAAACACCATATATTTT. This encodes CASSESGFSGNTIYF.

The rearrangement uses TRBV6-1 and TRBJ2-7; TRBD2 might be the D (5 bases). This CDR3 is built from 12 residues. Germline CDR1 MNHNS, CDR2 SASEGT. V lost 10 bases to trimming and J lost 0 bases, with 10 bases between them. CDR3 coding DNA: TGTGCCATGAGGGCCGGCTCCTACGAGCAGTACTTC. Its translation is CAMRAGSYEQYF.

This sequence joins TRBV5-5 and TRBJ1-1, with D unclear. V was clipped by 1 base and J by 11 bases, with 18 bases between them. Germline V gene data show CDR1 as SGHKS and CDR2 as YYEKEE (reference sequence). The CDR3 spans 14 residues. CDR3 residues: CASSLNSAGNLAFF. In nucleotides, the CDR3 is TGTGCCAGCAGCTTGAATTCGGCTGGGAATTTGGCTTTCTTT.

The rearrangement joins TRBV10-2 to TRBJ1-3, with D hard to call. CDR1 is WSHSY, CDR2 SAAADI, per germline. This CDR3 has 13 residues. V was cut by 4 bases and J by 3 bases, with 7 bases left in between. As DNA, the CDR3 is TGCGCCAGCAGTGCGGGCAGTGGAAACACCATATATTTT. It encodes CASSAGSGNTIYF.

CDR3 DNA: TGCGCCAGCAGCCCGTGGACTAGCGCGACCAATGAGCAGTTCTTC. Residues: CASSPWTSATNEQFF. The J gene is TRBJ2-1, the V gene TRBV4-3, with 9 bases matching TRBD2. Unmatched junction bases numbered 7, after V lost 4 bases and J lost 6 bases. CDR1 is LGHNA and CDR2 is YSLEER in the germline V gene. The CDR3 sequence is 15 residues long.

The V call is TRBV6-6, the J call TRBJ1-4; 10 bases are a match to TRBD1. The CDR3 is 14 amino acids. The germline V gene has CDR1 MNHNY and CDR2 SVGAGI (reference sequence). The V gene end was trimmed by 8 bases and the J gene end by 7 bases; junction bases not matched to a gene: 7. The CDR3 reads CASRRDRGREKLFF. The CDR3 bases are TGTGCCAGCCGGAGGGACAGGGGTCGTGAAAAACTGTTTTTT.